These 25 T cell receptor beta chains share one sample of origin, sequenced in a study of CD8 T cells in Susac syndrome. A quantity of about 0.5 to 1 ug RNA underwent reverse transcription using random hexamers. TCRdb passed the immunoSEQ multiplex PCR reads through MiXCR, listing each CDR3 protein once. Among tens of thousands of distinct CDR3 sequences listed, over 90% were seen once. Sequenced sample: CD8+ T cells from PBMCs. These receptors were taken from a human donor with Susac syndrome.

The chain combines TRBV30 with TRBJ1-1; D is unclear. CDR1 and CDR2 (germline): GTSNPN, SVGIG (reference sequence). This CDR3 has 12 amino acids. V shed 0 bases and J shed 2 bases, with 4 bases lying between them. The CDR3 protein is CAWSVANTEAFF. For the CDR3, the DNA is TGTGCCTGGAGTGTAGCTAACACTGAAGCTTTCTTT.

The rearrangement links TRBV29-1 to TRBJ2-2; 9 positions match TRBD2. V shed 6 bases and J 1 base; nucleotides not matched to a gene: 12. The CDR3 totals 17 residues. CDR1 and CDR2 (germline): SQVTM, ANQGSEA. The CDR3: CSVTGGIAGENTGELFF. The CDR3 DNA reads TGCAGCGTGACCGGGGGTATAGCGGGAGAGAACACCGGGGAGCTGTTTTTT.

Only one count was recorded for this clonotype. This chain uses TRBV5-1 with TRBJ2-5, with D possibly matching TRBD2 (6 bases). Germline CDR1 SGHRS, CDR2 YFSETQ. This CDR3 comprises 13 residues. Trimming left V 3 bases short and J 2 bases short, with 8 bases between. The CDR3 region has the DNA TGCGCCAGCAGCTGGGGACTTCAAGAGACCCAGTACTTC. It is translated as CASSWGLQETQYF.

V and J are TRBV29-1 and TRBJ1-1; D unclear. V was shortened by 7 bases and J by 4 bases, with 10 bases between the two germline ends. CDR3 length: 11 residues. Germline-derived CDR1 and CDR2 are SQVTM and ANQGSEA. The CDR3 region is CSAGLPTEAFF. Written as DNA, the CDR3 is TGCAGCGCTGGGCTCCCCACTGAAGCTTTCTTT. Using reference TRBV29-1 and TRBJ1-1 for the parts outside the CDR3, the full variable domain is SAVISQKPSRDICQRGTSLTIQCQVDSQVTMMFWYRQQPGQSLTLIATANQGSEATYESGFVIDKFPISRPNLTFSTLTVSNMSPEDSSIYLCSAGLPTEAFFGQGTRLTVV.

This chain uses TRBV2 with TRBJ2-7; D is perhaps TRBD2 (6 bases). Trimming removed 9 bases at V and 8 bases at J, with 11 bases between. This CDR3 region has 10 residues. In germline, CDR1 is SNHLY, CDR2 FYNNEI. The CDR3 sequence: CASEGLQQYF. In DNA, the CDR3 is TGTGCCAGTGAGGGACTCCAGCAGTACTTC.

The rearrangement joins TRBV20-1 to TRBJ2-5; no firm D call. This CDR3 region has 13 residues. Germline V CDR1 and CDR2: DFQATT, SNEGSKA (reference sequence). The V end was cut by 3 bases, the J end by 5 bases, with 13 bases between. CDR3 amino acids: CSASDVVLETQYF. CDR3 sequence (DNA): TGCAGTGCTAGCGATGTTGTCCTGGAGACCCAGTACTTC.

This clonotype was recorded only once. This rearrangement joins TRBV6-5 to TRBJ1-2; D perhaps matches TRBD1 (5 bases). Germline CDR1 MNHEY, CDR2 SVGAGI. Trimming took off 0 bases at V and 4 bases at J, with 12 bases between the two ends. This CDR3 is 15 amino acids long. The CDR3 nucleotides are TGTGCCAGCAGTTACTCCACCGGGGCAGGCTATGGCTACACCTTC. It encodes CASSYSTGAGYGYTF.

The CDR3 protein is CASSLGLAGPYNEQFF. The DNA for the CDR3 is TGTGCCAGCAGCCTCGGACTAGCTGGCCCCTACAATGAGCAGTTCTTC. This chain connects TRBV14 to TRBJ2-1, with 8 bases lining up with TRBD2. The V gene end was trimmed by 4 bases and the J gene end by 2 bases; junction bases not matched to a gene: 7. CDR1 and CDR2 from the germline V gene are SGHDN and FVKESK. The CDR3 sequence is 16 residues long.

The CDR3 protein is CASSLGTDLYNEQFF. CDR3 bases: TGCGCCAGCAGCCTGGGGACAGATCTCTACAATGAGCAGTTCTTC. V usage is TRBV5-1 and J usage is TRBJ2-1, with TRBD1 matching 7 bases. V was clipped by 4 bases and J by 3 bases; unmatched bases: 7. The germline V gene encodes CDR1 SGHRS and CDR2 YFSETQ. The CDR3 loop spans 15 amino acids.

The rearrangement uses TRBV20-1 and TRBJ2-5; 10 bases line up with TRBD2. CDR1 and CDR2 (germline): DFQATT, SNEGSKA (reference sequence). The CDR3 length is 16 residues. The J segment lost 1 base and the V segment lost 0 bases, leaving 5 bases of the junction unmatched. The CDR3 loop is CSARDLSGRAQETQYF. The CDR3 nucleotides are TGCAGTGCTAGAGATCTCAGCGGGAGGGCCCAAGAGACCCAGTACTTC.

The chain joins TRBV19 to TRBJ1-1; D is uncertain. This CDR3 comprises 13 residues. Germline CDR1 and CDR2: LNHDA and SQIVND (reference sequence). V was clipped by 4 bases and J by 4 bases, with 10 bases between them. The CDR3 nucleotides are TGTGCCAGTAGTACCTCGGGAGTCACTGAAGCTTTCTTT. This gives the protein CASSTSGVTEAFF.

The chain links TRBV11-2 to TRBJ2-5; the match to TRBD1 covers 10 bases. CDR3 size: 16 residues. Germline CDR1 reads SGHAT; CDR2 reads FQNNGV. J gave up 2 bases and V 5 bases, and 8 bases lay outside the gene matches. CDR3 in amino acids: CASSPTGQGFQETQYF. CDR3 nucleotides: TGTGCCAGCAGCCCCACGGGACAGGGGTTTCAAGAGACCCAGTACTTC.

J is TRBJ1-1 and V is TRBV19; D remains ambiguous. The V end lost 3 bases, the J end lost 5 bases, and 16 bases lay between the germline ends. This CDR3 comprises 15 residues. Germline CDR1 and CDR2: LNHDA and SQIVND (reference sequence). CDR3 nucleotides: TGTGCCAGTAGTATCTGGACCCGTGGAGGGACTGAAGCTTTCTTT. Protein sequence: CASSIWTRGGTEAFF.

The chain links TRBV20-1 to TRBJ2-1; no clear D gene. The CDR3 length is 11 residues. Germline-derived CDR1 and CDR2 are DFQATT and SNEGSKA (reference sequence). V lost 2 bases and J lost 10, with 9 bases in between. The DNA of the CDR3 is TGCAGTGCTAGACCGGAGCGAGAGCAGTTCTTC. Translated, it gives CSARPEREQFF.

V is TRBV29-1 and J is TRBJ1-2; no definite D call. The CDR3 contains 16 residues. The V gene's germline CDR1 is SQVTM and CDR2 ANQGSEA. Trimming stripped 0 bases from V and 4 bases from J, with 18 bases between. This CDR3 is CSVEDTHSSKLYGYTF. The CDR3 DNA reads as TGCAGCGTTGAAGACACCCACTCTTCCAAACTCTATGGCTACACCTTC.

The chain combines TRBV4-3 with TRBJ1-2; D is ambiguous. From germline, CDR1 is LGHNA and CDR2 YSLEER. This CDR3 contains 15 residues. V was cut by 4 bases and J by 5 bases, with 17 bases left in between. CDR3 DNA: TGCGCCAGCAGCCTGACTAGCGAGGGCCTATATGGCTACACCTTC. This sequence encodes CASSLTSEGLYGYTF.

Written as DNA, the CDR3 is TGTGCCAGCATTCGACAGGGGTCACCTAGCAATCAGCCCCAGCATTTT. Translating it yields CASIRQGSPSNQPQHF. The chain couples TRBV28 to TRBJ1-5, with 8 bases identical to TRBD1. J was trimmed by 0 bases and V by 7 bases; bases with no gene match: 8. Germline assignment: CDR1 MDHEN and CDR2 SYDVKM. The CDR3 spans 16 residues.

This sequence joins TRBV30 and TRBJ1-2; TRBD1 aligns across 9 bases. V gave up 2 bases and J gave up 2 bases; unmatched junction bases: 3. Per germline, CDR1 GTSNPN and CDR2 SVGIG (reference sequence). This CDR3 spans 14 amino acids. This CDR3 is CAWSIGQGNYGYTF. The CDR3 nucleotides read TGTGCCTGGAGTATAGGACAGGGGAACTATGGCTACACCTTC.

The rearrangement joins TRBV20-1 to TRBJ2-7, with TRBD2 matching 7 bases. The CDR3 has 13 residues. V lost 0 bases to trimming and J lost 6 bases; unmatched junction nucleotides: 5. Germline V gene sequence: CDR1 DFQATT, CDR2 SNEGSKA (reference sequence). CDR3 nucleotide sequence: TGCAGTGCTAGAGATCGGGAGGCTGGCGAGCAGTACTTC. As protein: CSARDREAGEQYF.

The chain couples TRBV3-1 to TRBJ2-2; D is unclear. The V and J ends lost 4 bases and 0 bases respectively, with 12 bases between them. The CDR3 extends over 16 amino acids. Germline CDR1 LGHDT, CDR2 YNNKEL (reference sequence). The CDR3 nucleotides read TGTGCCAGCAGCCCGACATGGGGTTCGAACACCGGGGAGCTGTTTTTT. It codes for CASSPTWGSNTGELFF.

The chain is built from TRBV6-6 and TRBJ2-1; D is uncertain. This CDR3 comprises 11 residues. Trimming took off 5 bases at V and 7 bases at J, with 6 bases between the two ends. Germline V lookup: CDR1 MNHNY, CDR2 SVGAGI (reference sequence). CDR3 sequence reads: CASSPGNEQFF. As DNA, the CDR3 is TGTGCCAGCAGTCCTGGGAATGAGCAGTTCTTC.

The V call is TRBV9, the J call TRBJ2-1; 7 bases match TRBD2. Per the germline V gene, CDR1 is SGDLS and CDR2 is YYNGEE. V lost 0 bases, J lost 4 bases, and 7 bases stayed unmatched. The length of the CDR3 is 16 residues. The CDR3 nucleotides are TGTGCCAGCAGCGTAGATGTAGCGGGCTTGTACAATGAGCAGTTCTTC. It specifies CASSVDVAGLYNEQFF.

The chain links TRBV29-1 to TRBJ2-2; D ambiguous. Per the germline V gene, CDR1 is SQVTM and CDR2 is ANQGSEA. This CDR3 comprises 11 residues. V was cut by 5 bases and J by 3 bases, with 4 bases left in between. CDR3 in DNA: TGCAGCGTTTTATACACCGGGGAGCTGTTTTTT. Its translation is CSVLYTGELFF.

The rearrangement joins TRBV20-1 to TRBJ2-3; D may correspond to TRBD1 or TRBD2 (6 bases each). From germline, CDR1 is DFQATT and CDR2 SNEGSKA (reference sequence). Deletions cut 5 bases from V and 3 bases from J, with 12 bases between. CDR3 length equals 13 residues. The CDR3 DNA reads TGCAGTGCTGGGGGGACAAGGACAGATACGCAGTATTTT. Translated: CSAGGTRTDTQYF.

The chain combines TRBV20-1 with TRBJ2-7; D is unclear. V gave up 0 bases and J gave up 3 bases, with 12 bases separating them. This CDR3 is 14 amino acids long. In germline, CDR1 is DFQATT, CDR2 SNEGSKA (reference sequence). The CDR3 loop reads CSARDTGSFYEQYF. The CDR3 DNA follows: TGCAGTGCTAGAGATACGGGCTCGTTCTACGAGCAGTACTTC.